The 11 T cell receptor beta chains presented below share a single source sample, sequenced in a study of T cells after yellow fever vaccination. MiXCR, run by TCRdb on the 5' RACE reads, gives a single entry per CDR3 protein. The sample consists of roughly 15,000 distinct CDR3 sequences, around 4% of them appearing once. Here the sequenced sample was PBMCs, either bulk or a sorted T-cell subset (CD4+, CD8+, memory, or dextramer-sorted; not recorded which), taken 15 days after the yellow fever booster vaccination. The receptors come from a man aged 25 to 45 who received the YFV17D yellow fever vaccine.

This clonotype was observed at least ten times. CDR3 in amino acids: CASSKDSISGNTIYF. CDR3 DNA sequence: TGTGCCAGTAGTAAGGACAGCATCTCTGGAAACACCATATATTTT. The chain combines TRBV19 with TRBJ1-3; D may be TRBD1 (6 bases). V shed 4 bases and J shed 0 bases, with 10 bases lying between them. This CDR3 spans 15 amino acids. Per germline, CDR1 LNHDA and CDR2 SQIVND (reference sequence).

This clonotype has a count of ten or more. The chain recombines TRBV5-1 with TRBJ2-7; 11 nucleotides line up with TRBD1. Germline trimming cut 4 bases from V and 2 bases from J; bases unmatched to any gene: 2. CDR3 length equals 14 residues. Germline loops: CDR1 SGHRS, CDR2 YFSETQ. The CDR3 reads CASSGGQGAYEQYF. The CDR3 DNA reads TGCGCCAGCAGCGGGGGACAGGGGGCCTACGAGCAGTACTTC. The whole variable domain, filled in from reference TRBV5-1 and TRBJ2-7, reads KAGVTQTPRYLIKTRGQQVTLSCSPISGHRSVSWYQQTPGQGLQFLFEYFSETQRNKGNFPGRFSGRQFSNSRSEMNVSTLELGDSALYLCASSGGQGAYEQYFGPGTRLTVT.

In its sample, this clonotype is medium-sized. This chain links TRBV6-5 with TRBJ1-2, with 7 bases lining up with TRBD1. V gave up 6 bases and J gave up 4 bases; unmatched junction bases: 5. The CDR3 extends over 13 amino acids. Germline assignment: CDR1 MNHEY and CDR2 SVGAGI. The CDR3 protein is CASSLGQPYGYTF. The CDR3 DNA sequence: TGTGCCAGCAGCTTGGGACAGCCCTATGGCTACACCTTC.

This clonotype showed up many times. The chain employs TRBV5-1 and TRBJ2-1; the D gene is possibly TRBD1 (5 bases). The CDR3 consists of 15 residues. The germline V gene encodes CDR1 SGHRS and CDR2 YFSETQ. Trimming took 2 bases from V and 0 from J, leaving 9 bases between them. The CDR3 bases are TGCGCCAGCAGCTTAGACAGTTCCTCCTACAATGAGCAGTTCTTC. Encoded protein: CASSLDSSSYNEQFF.

This clonotype appeared many times. This chain links TRBV20-1 with TRBJ2-5; D tentatively fits TRBD1 or TRBD2 (5 bases each). The V and J ends lost 0 bases and 2 bases respectively, with 13 bases between them. The CDR3 contains 15 residues. The germline CDR1 and CDR2 sequences are DFQATT and SNEGSKA (reference sequence). In DNA form, the CDR3 reads TGCAGTGCTAGAGATAGGGGACGGCCTCAAGAGACCCAGTACTTC. This codes for CSARDRGRPQETQYF.

This clonotype was counted at least ten times. The chain uses TRBV6-4 and TRBJ1-1; tentatively, D is TRBD1 (5 bases). The germline V and J ends were trimmed by 8 bases and 1 base, with 11 bases remaining between them. Per germline, CDR1 MRHNA and CDR2 SNTAGT. The CDR3 covers 13 residues. The CDR3: CASSFDRNTEAFF. CDR3 DNA: TGTGCCAGCTCCTTCGACAGGAACACTGAAGCTTTCTTT.

The table lists this clonotype with many counts. The chain uses TRBV7-9 and TRBJ2-1, with 7 bases fitting TRBD1. This CDR3 contains 17 residues. Losses at the gene ends were 4 bases for V and 2 bases for J; bases not matched to a gene: 11. Germline V gene data show CDR1 as SEHNR and CDR2 as FQNEAQ (reference sequence). The CDR3 coding sequence is TGTGCCAGCAGCTGGGGCTCCGGGACAGAGACCTACAATGAGCAGTTCTTC. Translation: CASSWGSGTETYNEQFF.

Many counts were recorded for this clonotype. This chain uses TRBV20-1 with TRBJ1-2, with unresolved D. V was cut by 0 bases and J by 7 bases, with 6 bases left in between. The CDR3 sequence is 11 residues long. Germline values: CDR1 DFQATT, CDR2 SNEGSKA (reference sequence). The CDR3 coding sequence is TGCAGTGCTAGAGATCAGAGTGGCTACACCTTC. It is translated as CSARDQSGYTF.

Sample share makes this clonotype medium-sized. This chain uses TRBV6-2 or TRBV6-3 with TRBJ2-2; tentative D call: TRBD2 (7 bases). CDR1 is MNHEY, CDR2 SVGEGT, per germline. V gave up 6 bases and J gave up 1 base, with 18 bases separating them. The CDR3 contains 17 residues. CDR3 bases: TGTGCCAGCAGAGACCCCGAGGGGGGGATGAACACCGGGGAGCTGTTTTTT. It translates to CASRDPEGGMNTGELFF.

This clonotype ranks as medium-sized (0.01 to 0.1%). The rearrangement links TRBV12-3 or TRBV12-4 to TRBJ1-2; 8 positions match TRBD1. The CDR3 extends over 15 amino acids. V shed 3 bases, J shed 4 bases, and the junction held 7 bases outside the gene matches. This CDR3 reads CASSLSTGAPYGYTF. The CDR3 region has the DNA TGTGCCAGCAGTTTGTCGACAGGGGCACCCTATGGCTACACCTTC.

This clonotype was observed many times. This rearrangement joins TRBV20-1 to TRBJ2-3; 9 bases line up with TRBD2. The CDR3 contains 16 residues. Germline V gene lookup returns CDR1 DFQATT and CDR2 SNEGSKA (reference sequence). V shed 3 bases, J shed 4 bases, and the junction held 11 bases outside the gene matches. The CDR3 here is CSASAPPGTSSDTQYF. CDR3 bases: TGCAGTGCTAGCGCGCCCCCCGGGACTAGCTCAGATACGCAGTATTTT.